This is a list of T cell receptor beta chains from one sample in a study of cytomegalovirus exposure and HLA in healthy donors. Method: immunoSEQ multiplex PCR; TCRdb's copy keeps in-frame clones and lacks some. The sample contains about 180,000 clones, roughly 85% of which appear only once. Source material: PBMCs. The source is a man aged 18 to 30 in good health and CMV-seropositive. The CDR3 runs from the conserved cysteine through the conserved F or W. A D gene is named only where the DNA matches it firmly. Clone size is not always given. Where it is, it says once, few, many or a class for expanded clones.

v_call: TRBV28; d_call: .; j_call: TRBJ2-3; clone_size: once; cdr3_length: 15; cdr3_nt: TGTGCCAGCAGTTTAGCGGGACCCGGCGCAGATACGCAGTATTTT; cdr3_aa: CASSLAGPGADTQYF
v_call: TRBV30; d_call: .; j_call: TRBJ2-7; clone_size: .; cdr3_length: 14; cdr3_nt: TGTGCCTGGAGTGTACCGGACAACTCCTACGAGCAGTACTTC; cdr3_aa: CAWSVPDNSYEQYF
v_call: TRBV5-1; d_call: .; j_call: TRBJ2-7; clone_size: .; cdr3_length: 16; cdr3_nt: TGCGCCAGCAGTAGGGGCAGGGGGGCCCCTTCCTACGAGCAGTACTTC; cdr3_aa: CASSRGRGAPSYEQYF
v_call: TRBV7-6; d_call: TRBD2; j_call: TRBJ2-3; clone_size: once; cdr3_length: 21; cdr3_nt: TGTGCCAGCAGCCCCCGGGGGAGAGCGGGAGGTGAGAGTTGGGGCACAGATACGCAGTATTTT; cdr3_aa: CASSPRGRAGGESWGTDTQYF
v_call: TRBV6-5; d_call: .; j_call: TRBJ1-4; clone_size: .; cdr3_length: 15; cdr3_nt: TGTGCCAGCAGTAGTTTGGCAGCAACTAATGAAAAACTGTTTTTT; cdr3_aa: CASSSLAATNEKLFF
v_call: TRBV7-9; d_call: TRBD1; j_call: TRBJ2-3; clone_size: .; cdr3_length: 15; cdr3_nt: TGTGCCAGCAGCGACGGACAGGGGGGAACAGATACGCAGTATTTT; cdr3_aa: CASSDGQGGTDTQYF
v_call: TRBV5-6; d_call: .; j_call: TRBJ1-2; clone_size: .; cdr3_length: 14; cdr3_nt: TGTGCCAGCAGCTCCGGGGGGGGCCCCTATGGCTACACCTTC; cdr3_aa: CASSSGGGPYGYTF
v_call: TRBV10-1; d_call: TRBD2; j_call: TRBJ2-5; clone_size: once; cdr3_length: 15; cdr3_nt: TGCGCCAGCAGTGAGTCTTTAGCGGGGGCCGGGACCCAGTACTTC; cdr3_aa: CASSESLAGAGTQYF
v_call: TRBV30; d_call: TRBD2; j_call: TRBJ2-3; clone_size: .; cdr3_length: 14; cdr3_nt: TGTGCCTCCACTAGCGCCTCTAGCACAGATACGCAGTATTTT; cdr3_aa: CASTSASSTDTQYF
v_call: TRBV6-1; d_call: .; j_call: TRBJ2-1; clone_size: .; cdr3_length: 14; cdr3_nt: TGTGCCAGCAGGGGGACTCTGGGCGGCAATGAGCAGTTCTTC; cdr3_aa: CASRGTLGGNEQFF
v_call: TRBV4-1; d_call: TRBD1; j_call: TRBJ1-6; clone_size: few; cdr3_length: 14; cdr3_nt: TGCGCCAGCAGCCAAGATTGGGTCCAGGGGGTCCTCCACTTT; cdr3_aa: CASSQDWVQGVLHF
v_call: TRBV15; d_call: TRBD2; j_call: TRBJ2-1; clone_size: .; cdr3_length: 15; cdr3_nt: TGTGCCACCAGCACCCAGACTCGACTAGCGGCTGAGCAGTTCTTC; cdr3_aa: CATSTQTRLAAEQFF
v_call: TRBV7-9; d_call: .; j_call: TRBJ2-7; clone_size: .; cdr3_length: 14; cdr3_nt: TGTGCCAGCAGCTCGGGGGACAGTCCCTACGAGCAGTACTTC; cdr3_aa: CASSSGDSPYEQYF
v_call: TRBV19; d_call: .; j_call: TRBJ1-4; clone_size: .; cdr3_length: 15; cdr3_nt: TGTGCCAGTAGTCAGATGCTCGGGACTAATGAAAAACTGTTTTTT; cdr3_aa: CASSQMLGTNEKLFF
v_call: TRBV19; d_call: .; j_call: TRBJ2-1; clone_size: .; cdr3_length: 15; cdr3_nt: TGTGCCAGTAAAGGGGGATGGGGTACGGGAAATGAGCAGTTCTTC; cdr3_aa: CASKGGWGTGNEQFF
v_call: TRBV7-9; d_call: TRBD1; j_call: TRBJ1-6; clone_size: few; cdr3_length: 14; cdr3_nt: TGTGCCAGCAGCCGGACAGGGAATAATTCACCCCTCCACTTT; cdr3_aa: CASSRTGNNSPLHF
v_call: TRBV2; d_call: TRBD2; j_call: TRBJ2-2; clone_size: .; cdr3_length: 15; cdr3_nt: TGTGCCAGCGGGAGCGGGGTTAAGGCTCCCGGGGAGCTGTTTTTT; cdr3_aa: CASGSGVKAPGELFF
v_call: TRBV6-5; d_call: .; j_call: TRBJ2-7; clone_size: .; cdr3_length: 13; cdr3_nt: TGTGCCAGCAGAGTGGCAGGGGCGAACGAGCAGTACTTC; cdr3_aa: CASRVAGANEQYF
v_call: TRBV18; d_call: .; j_call: TRBJ2-6; clone_size: once; cdr3_length: 16; cdr3_nt: TGTGCCAGCTCCTACGGGGTACGCTCTGGGGCCAACGTCCTGACTTTC; cdr3_aa: CASSYGVRSGANVLTF
v_call: TRBV11-3; d_call: .; j_call: TRBJ2-7; clone_size: .; cdr3_length: 13; cdr3_nt: TGTGCCAGCAGCTCCCGGGTCGGCCACGAGCAGTACTTC; cdr3_aa: CASSSRVGHEQYF
v_call: TRBV30; d_call: .; j_call: TRBJ2-2; clone_size: few; cdr3_length: 13; cdr3_nt: TGTGCCTGGAGTGTACGAGTCCACGGGGAGCTGTTTTTT; cdr3_aa: CAWSVRVHGELFF
v_call: TRBV19; d_call: .; j_call: TRBJ2-7; clone_size: .; cdr3_length: 15; cdr3_nt: TGTGCCAGTAGTCAAGTGGCAGGGTCGGCCTACGAGCAGTACTTC; cdr3_aa: CASSQVAGSAYEQYF
v_call: TRBV2; d_call: .; j_call: TRBJ2-7; clone_size: .; cdr3_length: 15; cdr3_nt: TGTGCCAGCAGTGAACCCGCAGGGAACTTCGACGAGCAGTACTTC; cdr3_aa: CASSEPAGNFDEQYF
v_call: TRBV30; d_call: TRBD1; j_call: TRBJ1-1; clone_size: .; cdr3_length: 14; cdr3_nt: TGTGCCTGGAGTCCACAGGGGGCCAACACTGAAGCTTTCTTT; cdr3_aa: CAWSPQGANTEAFF
v_call: TRBV7-8; d_call: TRBD1; j_call: TRBJ1-5; clone_size: .; cdr3_length: 16; cdr3_nt: TGTGCCAGCAGCTTAGGGGTAGTCACAGGGGTTCAGCCCCAGCATTTT; cdr3_aa: CASSLGVVTGVQPQHF
v_call: TRBV2; d_call: .; j_call: TRBJ2-1; clone_size: .; cdr3_length: 12; cdr3_nt: TGTGCCAGCAGCACAGGATACAATGAGCAGTTCTTC; cdr3_aa: CASSTGYNEQFF
v_call: TRBV28; d_call: TRBD2; j_call: TRBJ2-2; clone_size: .; cdr3_length: 20; cdr3_nt: TGTGCCAGCAGTTTTGGTCCCTCTTGGACTAGCAGAACGAACACCGGGGAGCTGTTTTTT; cdr3_aa: CASSFGPSWTSRTNTGELFF
v_call: TRBV9; d_call: TRBD2; j_call: TRBJ2-7; clone_size: .; cdr3_length: 15; cdr3_nt: TGTGCCAGCAGCGTAGAAAGCGGGGGCCCCTACGAGCAGTACTTC; cdr3_aa: CASSVESGGPYEQYF
v_call: TRBV29-1; d_call: .; j_call: TRBJ1-4; clone_size: once; cdr3_length: 13; cdr3_nt: TGCAGCGTCACCCGGTTGGCTAATGAAAAACTGTTTTTT; cdr3_aa: CSVTRLANEKLFF
v_call: TRBV11-2; d_call: .; j_call: TRBJ1-1; clone_size: .; cdr3_length: 17; cdr3_nt: TGTGCCAGCAGCGGACCTGGTGCAGGGGTAATGAACACTGAAGCTTTCTTT; cdr3_aa: CASSGPGAGVMNTEAFF
v_call: TRBV5-1; d_call: .; j_call: TRBJ2-1; clone_size: once; cdr3_length: 14; cdr3_nt: TGCGCCAGCTGCTTAGGGGGCTCCTACAATGAGCAGTTCTTC; cdr3_aa: CASCLGGSYNEQFF
v_call: TRBV5-1; d_call: TRBD1; j_call: TRBJ1-5; clone_size: .; cdr3_length: 15; cdr3_nt: TGCGCCAGCAGCTCCGACGGACAGGGCAATCAGCCCCAGCATTTT; cdr3_aa: CASSSDGQGNQPQHF
v_call: TRBV27; d_call: .; j_call: TRBJ2-1; clone_size: .; cdr3_length: 12; cdr3_nt: TGTGCCAGCAGTTTAGGCAGGGCCGAGCAGTTCTTC; cdr3_aa: CASSLGRAEQFF
v_call: TRBV6-5; d_call: .; j_call: TRBJ2-2; clone_size: .; cdr3_length: 14; cdr3_nt: TGTGCCAGCAGTTACTTTGGGCCCACCGGGGAGCTGTTTTTT; cdr3_aa: CASSYFGPTGELFF
v_call: TRBV7-2; d_call: TRBD1; j_call: TRBJ1-1; clone_size: once; cdr3_length: 14; cdr3_nt: TGTGCCAGCAGCCTCGCGACAGGGGGCCTTGAAGCTTTCTTT; cdr3_aa: CASSLATGGLEAFF
v_call: TRBV11-3; d_call: .; j_call: TRBJ1-1; clone_size: .; cdr3_length: 13; cdr3_nt: TGTGCCAGCAGCCCCCGACGGGACACTGAAGCTTTCTTT; cdr3_aa: CASSPRRDTEAFF
v_call: TRBV4-1; d_call: TRBD2; j_call: TRBJ2-5; clone_size: .; cdr3_length: 17; cdr3_nt: TGCGCCAGCAGCCAAGAAGGGCTAGCGGGGGGGCTAGAGACCCAGTACTTC; cdr3_aa: CASSQEGLAGGLETQYF
v_call: TRBV9; d_call: .; j_call: TRBJ2-7; clone_size: .; cdr3_length: 18; cdr3_nt: TGTGCCAGCAGCGTAGGAGGTCGGGAACGGCTGATCTGTGGCGAGCAGTACTTC; cdr3_aa: CASSVGGRERLICGEQYF